A selection of T cell receptor beta chains follows, all from one sample in a study of cytotoxic CD8 clonotypes in ibrutinib-treated CLL. Sequenced by immunoSEQ multiplex PCR; TCRdb stores in-frame clones only, minus some. This table has hundreds of thousands of clones, around 70% appearing once. The specimen was PBMCs, collected after 24 months of ibrutinib treatment. These receptors all come from a human donor with chronic lymphocytic leukemia. CDR3s include the opening cysteine and the closing phenylalanine or tryptophan. A D gene is named only where the DNA matches it firmly. Size tells how often a clone was seen (once, few, many) or the class of an expanded clone, and some rows leave it out.

V gene	D gene	clone size	J gene	CDR3 protein	CDR3 DNA
TRBV7-9	.	.	TRBJ2-7	CASSLARDISYEQYF	TGTGCCAGCAGCTTAGCCCGGGACATCTCCTACGAGCAGTACTTC
TRBV27	TRBD2	.	TRBJ2-1	CASQSGGLSYNEQFF	TGTGCCAGCCAATCGGGGGGACTATCCTACAATGAGCAGTTCTTC
TRBV7-3	.	.	TRBJ2-2	CASQGTNTGELFF	TGTGCCAGCCAGGGGACGAACACCGGGGAGCTGTTTTTT
TRBV25-1	.	few	TRBJ2-7	CASGGTYEQYF	TGTGCCAGCGGGGGGACCTACGAGCAGTACTTC
TRBV6-5	.	.	TRBJ2-1	CASSYSGEGQFF	TGTGCCAGCAGTTACTCGGGAGAGGGGCAGTTCTTC
TRBV15	.	.	TRBJ1-5	CATSSLPQGGQPQHF	TGTGCCACCAGCAGCCTGCCCCAAGGGGGTCAGCCCCAGCATTTT
TRBV19	.	.	TRBJ1-5	CASSIVGGSGQPQHF	TGTGCCAGTAGTATAGTCGGGGGGTCCGGTCAGCCCCAGCATTTT
TRBV5-1	TRBD2	.	TRBJ2-3	CASSWTSGSADTQYF	TGCGCCAGCAGCTGGACTAGCGGGAGTGCAGATACGCAGTATTTT
TRBV27	.	.	TRBJ1-1	CASSILVNTEAFF	TGTGCCAGCAGCATACTAGTGAACACTGAAGCTTTCTTT
TRBV4-2	.	.	TRBJ2-3	CASSQVAGTDTQYF	TGTGCCAGCAGCCAAGTAGCGGGCACAGATACGCAGTATTTT
TRBV5-6	.	.	TRBJ2-3	CASSLVEGTDTQYF	TGTGCCAGCAGCTTGGTTGAAGGCACAGATACGCAGTATTTT
TRBV5-1	TRBD2	.	TRBJ2-3	CASRLAGGTDTQYF	TGCGCCAGCAGACTCGCGGGGGGCACAGATACGCAGTATTTT
TRBV27	TRBD1	.	TRBJ1-2	CASSPPDRVNYGYTF	TGTGCCAGCAGTCCCCCGGACAGGGTGAACTATGGCTACACCTTC
TRBV9	.	.	TRBJ2-2	CASSVDGGSGELFF	TGTGCCAGCAGCGTAGACGGAGGGTCCGGGGAGCTGTTTTTT
TRBV10-2	TRBD1	.	TRBJ1-5	CASRDRLSNQPQHF	TGCGCCAGCCGGGACAGGCTGAGCAATCAGCCCCAGCATTTT
TRBV5-1	TRBD1	.	TRBJ2-1	CASSSTGATYNEQFF	TGCGCCAGCAGCTCGACAGGGGCAACCTACAATGAGCAGTTCTTC
TRBV7-9	TRBD1	.	TRBJ1-5	CASSSGQGNQPQHF	TGTGCCAGCAGCTCGGGACAGGGCAATCAGCCCCAGCATTTT
TRBV4-2	.	.	TRBJ2-5	CASSQLGEAETQYF	TGTGCCAGCAGCCAGTTGGGGGAAGCGGAGACCCAGTACTTC